The 25 T cell receptor beta chains in this list originate from one sample, sequenced in a study of blood T cell repertoires in COVID-19. Sequencing used immunoSEQ multiplex PCR; TCRdb keeps in-frame clones, though not all of them. The table lists 100,000 to 150,000 clones, approximately 88% of them singletons. Sequenced: peripheral blood. The receptor set was obtained from a woman in her twenties or thirties who had recovered from COVID-19.

V gene TRBV18 combines with J gene TRBJ2-3, with D possibly being TRBD1 (6 bases). In germline, CDR1 is KGHSH, CDR2 LQKENI. The CDR3 has 16 residues. V lost 6 bases and J lost 0, with 16 bases in between. As DNA, the CDR3 is TGTGCCAGCTCTCCGAGCCCAGGGGCTAGCACAGATACGCAGTATTTT. The encoded protein is CASSPSPGASTDTQYF.

The rearrangement uses TRBV11-1 and TRBJ2-4; D might be TRBD1 (6 bases). V was trimmed by 1 base and J by 14 bases, leaving 21 bases between them. Germline V lookup: CDR1 SGHAT, CDR2 FQDESV (reference sequence). The CDR3 runs to 15 residues. The CDR3 loop is CASSLDGWPKRDKYF. Written as DNA, the CDR3 is TGTGCCAGCAGCTTAGACGGATGGCCGAAAAGGGACAAGTACTTC.

This chain uses TRBV7-9 with TRBJ2-1; TRBD2 matches 9 bases. V gave up 5 bases and J gave up 5 bases; unmatched junction bases: 10. The CDR3 is 16 residues long. CDR1 is SEHNR, CDR2 FQNEAQ, per germline (reference sequence). The chain's CDR3 is CASSPWVAGAHNEQFF. Here the CDR3 DNA reads TGTGCCAGCAGCCCCTGGGTAGCGGGAGCCCACAATGAGCAGTTCTTC.

The count of this clone is one. This chain links TRBV19 with TRBJ1-1; TRBD1 might be the D (6 bases). The CDR3 covers 15 residues. The germline V gene has CDR1 LNHDA and CDR2 SQIVND (reference sequence). Between the trimmed V and J ends, which lost 4 bases and 5 bases, there was a span of 17 bases. The CDR3 region is CASSTRQVEGTEAFF. The CDR3 DNA reads TGTGCCAGTAGTACGAGACAGGTGGAAGGGACTGAAGCTTTCTTT.

V usage is TRBV7-9 and J usage is TRBJ1-4; TRBD1 matches at 7 bases. The CDR3 has 15 amino acids. Germline V gene data show CDR1 as SEHNR and CDR2 as FQNEAQ (reference sequence). J lost 3 bases, V lost 4 bases, and 5 bases had no gene match. The CDR3 protein is CASSSRTGPNEKLFF. The CDR3 DNA reads TGTGCCAGCAGCTCGAGGACAGGACCTAATGAAAAACTGTTTTTT.

This clone was recorded only once. The rearrangement uses TRBV2 and TRBJ1-2, with D perhaps matching TRBD1 (6 bases). Germline CDR1 and CDR2: SNHLY and FYNNEI. Trimming left V 11 bases short and J 6 bases short, with 25 bases between. CDR3 length: 15 residues. CDR3 sequence: CALKGNGGTGNGYTF. The CDR3 coding sequence is TGTGCCCTCAAGGGCAACGGAGGAACAGGGAATGGCTACACCTTC.

This chain's CDR3 is CATSINSPTGELFF. Written as DNA, the CDR3 is TGTGCCACCAGTATCAACAGTCCCACCGGGGAGCTGTTTTTT. J is TRBJ2-2 and V is TRBV24-1, with D uncertain. This CDR3 comprises 14 residues. The V and J ends lost 6 bases and 4 bases respectively, with 11 bases between them. The germline gives CDR1 KGHDR, CDR2 SFDVKD.

This chain joins TRBV4-2 and TRBJ2-5; 16 bases match TRBD2. The CDR3 has 15 residues. Germline trimming cut 6 bases from V and 5 bases from J; bases unmatched to any gene: 3. The germline V gene has CDR1 LGHNA and CDR2 YNFKEQ. CDR3 in DNA: TGTGCCAGCAGGGGACTAGCGGGGGGGCACGAGACCCAGTACTTC. Translation gives CASRGLAGGHETQYF.

V gene TRBV27 combines with J gene TRBJ1-5; a weak D match, TRBD1 (6 bases). The CDR3 has 14 amino acids. Trimming stripped 3 bases from V and 6 bases from J, with 12 bases between. Germline assignment: CDR1 MNHEY and CDR2 SMNVEV (reference sequence). CDR3 nucleotide sequence: TGTGCCAGCAGTTTGTCACAGGGAGTTCAGCCCCAGCATTTT. Residues: CASSLSQGVQPQHF.

The rearrangement uses TRBV5-5 and TRBJ1-6, with D perhaps TRBD1 (6 bases). The V gene's germline CDR1 is SGHKS and CDR2 YYEKEE (reference sequence). This CDR3 contains 16 residues. The germline V and J ends were trimmed by 0 bases and 9 bases, with 16 bases remaining between them. The DNA of the CDR3 is TGTGCCAGCAGCTTGGAATGGGGGCGCGGAGTTTCACCCCTCCACTTT. It translates to CASSLEWGRGVSPLHF.

The chain has TRBV9 and TRBJ1-2; D remains unclear. Trimming left V 2 bases short and J 8 bases short, with 13 bases between. The V gene's germline CDR1 is SGDLS and CDR2 YYNGEE. The CDR3 spans 13 residues. The CDR3 DNA is TGTGCCAGCAGCGTGGCCGCGGGTTCCGGCTACACCTTC. This gives the protein CASSVAAGSGYTF. The full variable domain, completed using reference TRBV9 and TRBJ1-2, is DSGVTQTPKHLITATGQRVTLRCSPRSGDLSVYWYQQSLDQGLQFLIQYYNGEERAKGNILERFSAQQFPDLHSELNLSSLELGDSALYFCASSVAAGSGYTFGSGTRLTVV.

The chain combines TRBV12-3 or TRBV12-4 with TRBJ1-2; no clear D gene. The CDR3 is 13 residues long. Deletions cut 3 bases from V and 3 bases from J, with 8 bases between. The CDR3 protein is CASSLEGYYGYTF. CDR3 in DNA: TGTGCCAGCAGTTTGGAGGGCTACTATGGCTACACCTTC.

The chain employs TRBV5-1 and TRBJ2-2; 7 bases map to TRBD2. Trimming cost V 3 bases and J 4 bases; bases outside gene matches: 0. This CDR3 comprises 13 residues. The germline CDR1 and CDR2 sequences are SGHRS and YFSETQ. CDR3 DNA sequence: TGCGCCAGCAGCTGGGAGGGCACCGGGGAGCTGTTTTTT. This codes for CASSWEGTGELFF.

CDR3 residues: CASSRQGGLAGGGPSYNEQFF. The DNA of the CDR3 is TGTGCCAGCTCTCGCCAGGGGGGACTAGCGGGAGGTGGGCCTTCCTACAATGAGCAGTTCTTC. The chain carries TRBV18 and TRBJ2-1, with TRBD2 matching over 15 bases. This CDR3 has 21 residues. Germline loops: CDR1 KGHSH, CDR2 LQKENI. V was pared by 6 bases and J by 1 base, with 16 bases of the junction left unmatched.

The rearrangement uses TRBV11-2 and TRBJ2-7; D gene unclear. Trimming stripped 0 bases from V and 3 bases from J, with 9 bases between. The CDR3 contains 14 residues. Germline V CDR1 and CDR2: SGHAT, FQNNGV. As DNA, the CDR3 is TGTGCCAGCAGCTTAGAGGCAGGATACTACGAGCAGTACTTC. Protein sequence: CASSLEAGYYEQYF.

CDR3 loop: CASSLGPDIAGNTIYF. The CDR3 DNA sequence: TGCGCCAGCAGTCTCGGCCCTGACATAGCTGGAAACACCATATATTTT. The chain couples TRBV10-2 to TRBJ1-3; D is ambiguous. Germline values: CDR1 WSHSY, CDR2 SAAADI. V lost 5 bases and J lost 2, with 16 bases in between. The CDR3 loop spans 16 amino acids.

The V gene is TRBV7-9, the J gene TRBJ1-1, with D maybe TRBD1 (5 bases). CDR1 and CDR2 from the germline V gene are SEHNR and FQNEAQ (reference sequence). The CDR3 sequence is 14 residues long. V gave up 2 bases and J gave up 4 bases, with 11 bases separating them. Here the CDR3 reads CASSLQGGVTEAFF. For the CDR3, the DNA is TGTGCCAGCAGCTTACAGGGCGGCGTCACTGAAGCTTTCTTT.

The J gene is TRBJ2-3, the V gene TRBV21-1; TRBD2 is taken as the D call from the table, unchecked against the DNA. TRBV21-1 has pseudogene status. The CDR3 length is 19 residues. Written as DNA, the CDR3 is TGTGCCAGCAGCAAAGGGTCAGCGGGAGGGCCCCGGCACACAGATACGCAGTATTTT. It specifies CASSKGSAGGPRHTDTQYF.

The J gene is TRBJ2-1, the V gene TRBV7-2; weak D call: TRBD2 (6 bases). CDR1 SGHTA and CDR2 FQGNSA come from the germline V gene. The V gene lost 3 bases and the J gene lost 8 bases, with 14 bases spanning the gap. The CDR3 has 14 amino acids. CDR3 DNA: TGTGCCAGCAGCTTGGGGGGACCTGGGGATGAGCAGTTCTTC. Translated, it gives CASSLGGPGDEQFF.

The CDR3 loop reads CASSYGQQNTEAFF. In DNA, the CDR3 is TGTGCCAGCAGTTATGGACAGCAGAACACTGAAGCTTTCTTT. The chain uses TRBV5-4 and TRBJ1-1; D might be TRBD1 (6 bases). The V end was cut by 5 bases, the J end by 1 base, with 12 bases between. CDR1 is SGHNT and CDR2 is YYREEE in the germline V gene (reference sequence). The CDR3 runs 14 residues.

The chain uses TRBV4-1 and TRBJ2-7, with 13 bases lining up with TRBD2. The CDR3 is 16 residues long. Per germline, CDR1 MGHRA and CDR2 YSYEKL. After removal of 1 base from V and 7 bases from J, the junction contained 7 bases not matched to a gene. The CDR3 nucleotides read TGCGCCAGCAGCCAAGGATCGGGACTAGCGGGGAATGAGCAGTACTTC. Encoded protein: CASSQGSGLAGNEQYF.

The V gene is TRBV5-5, the J gene TRBJ1-5; 8 positions agree with TRBD1. Germline-derived CDR1 and CDR2 are SGHKS and YYEKEE (reference sequence). V shed 2 bases and J 1 base; nucleotides not matched to a gene: 5. The CDR3 contains 16 residues. CDR3 sequence reads: CASSFSGGLSNQPQHF. CDR3 nucleotides: TGTGCCAGCAGCTTTTCAGGGGGCTTGAGCAATCAGCCCCAGCATTTT.

This clone was seen a single time. The chain links TRBV18 to TRBJ2-5, with TRBD2 identical over 13 bases. Germline CDR1 reads KGHSH; CDR2 reads LQKENI. The CDR3 contains 17 residues. The ends lost 4 bases at V and 1 base at J; junction bases unmatched: 6. The CDR3 DNA sequence: TGTGCCAGCTCACGAATGACTAGCGGGGGGCCCCAAGAGACCCAGTACTTC. It specifies CASSRMTSGGPQETQYF.

V and J are TRBV10-3 and TRBJ1-1, with 8 bases identical to TRBD1. J was trimmed by 1 base and V by 6 bases; bases with no gene match: 4. There are 14 residues in the CDR3. CDR1 ENHRY and CDR2 SYGVKD come from the germline V gene. The chain's CDR3 is CAIRGDRTNTEAFF. The DNA of the CDR3 is TGTGCCATCAGAGGGGACAGGACGAACACTGAAGCTTTCTTT.

V is TRBV12-3 or TRBV12-4 and J is TRBJ2-3, with a tentative D call TRBD1 (6 bases). This CDR3 spans 13 amino acids. The V and J ends lost 3 bases and 3 bases respectively, with 7 bases between them. In DNA, the CDR3 is TGTGCCAGCAGTTTTAGGGGGACAGATACGCAGTATTTT. It specifies CASSFRGTDTQYF.